This T cell receptor (beta chain) originates from a study of T-cell reconstitution after alpha-beta-depleted transplantation in children. It was with unique molecular identifiers that the TCRbeta library was prepared. A single record per CDR3 protein comes from TCRdb applying MiXCR to the PCR reads. The sample shows about 980,000 distinct CDR3 sequences, roughly 31% of them seen only once. Germline assignment: CDR1 DFQATT and CDR2 SNEGSKA (reference sequence). The CDR3 loop spans 14 amino acids. The germline V and J ends were trimmed by 4 bases and 7 bases, with 16 bases remaining between them. In this sample, this clonotype turned up a few times. What it binds is unknown. Study observations and caveats: A year post-transplant, T-cell counts and diversity derived mostly from newly produced T cells. The high TCRbeta diversity at day 60 in some patients came from surviving recipient T cells and thymic progenitors. Reportedly, alpha-beta T cells present about two months post-transplant originated from several hundred expanded clones of graft origin.

Sequencing used PBMCs, mostly from graft donor cells, obtained 360 days after TCRalphabeta/CD19-depleted stem cell transplant. This sequence originates from a boy younger than two who had a stem cell transplant for SCID, so the T cells may come from the graft donor. This rearrangement joins TRBV20-1 to TRBJ1-4; D is uncertain. This CDR3 reads CSANGRSRGEKLFF. CDR3 sequence (DNA): TGCAGTGCTAACGGGCGGTCCCGGGGTGAAAAACTGTTTTTT.